The rows below give T cell receptor beta chains drawn from one sample of a study of patients and donors after allogeneic stem cell transplantation. MiXCR was run by TCRdb on the RT-PCR reads, yielding one entry per CDR3 protein. The sample lists hundreds of thousands of distinct CDR3 sequences; 11% to 15% were seen once. Sequencing input: blood, either unsorted or a sorted T cell fraction (not recorded which). These receptor sequences come from a human donor who was either an allogeneic HSCT recipient or a stem cell or donor lymphocyte infusion donor (not recorded which). It is not recorded whose cells these are; they may come from a transplant donor. CDR3s include the opening cysteine and the closing phenylalanine or tryptophan. The D gene is left open where the match is weak. The listing skips clone size in some rows; elsewhere it reads once, few, many or a size class.

few,TRBJ2-7,.,TRBV6-1,TGTGCCAGCAGTGTTTCGGGCTACGAGCAGTACTTC,CASSVSGYEQYF
few,TRBJ2-2,.,TRBV18,TGTGCCAGCTCACCATGGGCGAACACCGGGGAGCTGTTTTTT,CASSPWANTGELFF
few,TRBJ2-7,TRBD1,TRBV4-3,TGCGCCAGCAGCCAAAGGACAGGGGCTTACGAGCAGTACTTC,CASSQRTGAYEQYF
few,TRBJ2-7,.,TRBV24-1,TGTGCCACCAGTGATTCCGGGACCTCCTACGAGCAGTACTTC,CATSDSGTSYEQYF
.,TRBJ2-7,.,TRBV14,TGTGCCAGCAGCCCGGTCCTACAGGGACCCTACGAGCAGTACTTC,CASSPVLQGPYEQYF
few,TRBJ1-1,.,TRBV15,TGTGCCACCAGAGAGTGGGGAGAAGCTTTCTTT,CATREWGEAFF
many,TRBJ1-2,.,TRBV10-3,TGTGCCAAGACACGGGACGGCTATGGCTACACCTTC,CAKTRDGYGYTF
.,TRBJ2-1,.,TRBV3-1,TGTGCCAGCAGCGCAGGGTGGGCGGGAAGAGGTAATGAGCAGTTCTTC,CASSAGWAGRGNEQFF
many,TRBJ2-2,TRBD1,TRBV5-1,TGTGCCAGCAGTCTACAGGGGACCGGGGAGCTGTTTTTT,CASSLQGTGELFF
.,TRBJ1-2,TRBD1,TRBV20-1,TGCAGTGCCCAGACAGGGTGGGGCTATGGCTACACCTTC,CSAQTGWGYGYTF
few,TRBJ1-2,.,TRBV6-5,TGTGCCAGCAGTTACAATGAGGGGAGCTATGGCTACACCTTC,CASSYNEGSYGYTF
few,TRBJ2-5,.,TRBV6-1,TGTGCCAGCAGTGAGACGGCGGGGACCCAGTACTTC,CASSETAGTQYF
few,TRBJ2-7,.,TRBV7-8,TGTGCCAGCAGCTCGACAGGTTCCTCCTACGAGCAGTACTTC,CASSSTGSSYEQYF
.,TRBJ1-1,.,TRBV5-1,TGCGCCAGTCTGGACATTATGAACACTGAAGCTTTCTTT,CASLDIMNTEAFF
many,TRBJ2-2,.,TRBV2,TGTGCCAGCAAGGGCATCGGCGGCGGCACCGGGGAGCTGTTTTTT,CASKGIGGGTGELFF
few,TRBJ1-2,.,TRBV6-1,TGTGCCAGCAAAATAGCCGTTTGGAGGGGATCCTATGGCTACACCTTC,CASKIAVWRGSYGYTF
many,TRBJ2-2,.,TRBV12-3/TRBV12-4,TGTGCCAGCAGTTCCCCCCTCGGCGGGCGGACCGGGGAGCTGTTTTTT,CASSSPLGGRTGELFF
few,TRBJ2-1,TRBD1,TRBV7-7,TGTGCTAGCAGCCTAGGGACAGGAGTGAGCAATGAGCAGTTCTTC,CASSLGTGVSNEQFF
many,TRBJ1-2,.,TRBV6-2/TRBV6-3,TGTGCCAGCAGGCCGACGAGGGCAGGAACTAACTATGGCTACACCTTC,CASRPTRAGTNYGYTF
.,TRBJ2-5,.,TRBV19,TGTGCCAGTAGTACTGCCCAGACATACCCAAGCGAGACCCAGTACTTC,CASSTAQTYPSETQYF
.,TRBJ1-2,.,TRBV9,TGTGCCAGCAGCGTAGATGGGGGGGGCTATGGCTACACCTTC,CASSVDGGGYGYTF
.,TRBJ1-2,.,TRBV20-1,TGCAGTGCTAGAGATCAGAGCGGCGTGGCTCATTATGGCTACACCTTC,CSARDQSGVAHYGYTF
many,TRBJ2-7,.,TRBV12-5,TGTGCTAGTGGTTTGTCTCGAACAGGGATGGACGAGCAGTACTTC,CASGLSRTGMDEQYF
once,TRBJ2-1,TRBD2,TRBV7-6,TGTGCCAGCAGTTTTGCGGGACTAGCGAGAGAGCAGTTCTTC,CASSFAGLAREQFF
.,TRBJ2-5,.,TRBV18,TGTGCCAGCTCATCCGGACAGTTACAAGAGACCCAGTACTTC,CASSSGQLQETQYF
many,TRBJ2-1,TRBD2,TRBV5-1,TGCGCCAGCAGCTTGCCTAGCGGGAAAAATGAGCAGTTCTTC,CASSLPSGKNEQFF
many,TRBJ2-1,TRBD2,TRBV25-1,TGTGCCAGCAGTGAACCGGGAGGGCCGTTTGAGCAGTTCTTC,CASSEPGGPFEQFF
.,TRBJ2-5,.,TRBV5-1,TGCGCCAGCAGTCGAGACGGGGGCGCGAAGACCCAGTACTTC,CASSRDGGAKTQYF
.,TRBJ1-2,TRBD1,TRBV2,TGTGCCAGCAGTGGACAGGGCCCCGACTATGGCTACACCTTC,CASSGQGPDYGYTF
.,TRBJ2-7,.,TRBV6-2/TRBV6-3,TGTGCCAGCAGTTCGCCCAATCCCTACGAGCAGTACTTC,CASSSPNPYEQYF
few,TRBJ2-1,TRBD2,TRBV6-1,TGTGCCACCCTTCCCGGGACTATCAGCTCCTACAATGAGCAGTTCTTC,CATLPGTISSYNEQFF
.,TRBJ2-5,TRBD1,TRBV24-1,TGTGCCACCAGTGATGGGACAGACAGCCAAGAGACCCAGTACTTC,CATSDGTDSQETQYF
many,TRBJ1-4,.,TRBV6-1,TGTGCCAGCAGTGACGGCACGTATAATGAAAAACTGTTTTTT,CASSDGTYNEKLFF
medium-sized,TRBJ2-1,.,TRBV5-1,TGCGCCAGCAGCTGGGGTTCGGGGGATGAGCAGTTCTTC,CASSWGSGDEQFF
medium-sized,TRBJ1-1,TRBD1,TRBV5-1,TGCGCCAGCAGCGCGGACCCTGGGACAGCCACTGAAGCTTTCTTT,CASSADPGTATEAFF
many,TRBJ2-5,.,TRBV4-2,TGTGCCAGCAGCCTTGAGGAGGGCCGAGAGACCCAGTACTTC,CASSLEEGRETQYF
.,TRBJ1-2,.,TRBV7-8,TGTGCCAGCAGCTTAGTTAGGCAGGGCCCCTATGGCTACACCTTC,CASSLVRQGPYGYTF
few,TRBJ2-1,.,TRBV10-2,TGCGCCAGCGGCCGGACGGCGGGGAACAATGAGCAGTTCTTC,CASGRTAGNNEQFF
.,TRBJ2-1,TRBD1,TRBV7-2,TGTGCCAGCAGCCGCGGACAGGGCTCCTACAATGAGCAGTTCTTC,CASSRGQGSYNEQFF